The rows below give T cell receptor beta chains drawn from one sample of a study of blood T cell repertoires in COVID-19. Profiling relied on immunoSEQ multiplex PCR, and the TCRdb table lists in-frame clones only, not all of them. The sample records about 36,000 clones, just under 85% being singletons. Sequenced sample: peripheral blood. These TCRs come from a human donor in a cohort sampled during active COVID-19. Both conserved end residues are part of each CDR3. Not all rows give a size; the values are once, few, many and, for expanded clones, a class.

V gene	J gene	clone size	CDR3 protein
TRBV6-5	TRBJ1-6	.	CASSPPSDSMTLHF
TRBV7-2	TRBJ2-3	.	CASSLGRLAGEFLTDTQYF
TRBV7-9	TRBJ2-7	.	CASSLGQPGSYEQYF
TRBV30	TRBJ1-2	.	CAWSRTGGAYGYTF
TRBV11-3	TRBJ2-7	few	CASSPGGEQYF
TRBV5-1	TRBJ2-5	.	CASSLGSTVRETQYF
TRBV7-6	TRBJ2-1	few	CASTSGQGSRNEQFF
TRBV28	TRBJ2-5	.	CASSFWASGEETQYF
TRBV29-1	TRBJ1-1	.	CSAQRGDTEAFF
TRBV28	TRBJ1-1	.	CASSSAGVKRTEAFF
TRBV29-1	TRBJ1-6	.	CSVKDTSYNSPLHF
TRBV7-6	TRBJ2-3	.	CASSLASDLPHTQYF
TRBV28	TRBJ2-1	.	CASSLMGQGYNEQFF
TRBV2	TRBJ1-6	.	CASRARDYSPLHF
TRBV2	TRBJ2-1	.	CASSAGRTYNEQFF
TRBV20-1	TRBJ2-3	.	CSASPNTDTQYF
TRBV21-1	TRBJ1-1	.	CASSGFGYTEAFF
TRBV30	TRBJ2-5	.	CAWDRLAGGLETQYF
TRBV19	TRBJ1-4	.	CASSISQGNEKLFF
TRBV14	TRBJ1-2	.	CASSPGTFYGYTF
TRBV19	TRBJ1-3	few	CASSLGQGASGNTIYF
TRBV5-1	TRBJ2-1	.	CASSPTGQDYNEQFF
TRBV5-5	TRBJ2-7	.	CASSEGVYEQYF
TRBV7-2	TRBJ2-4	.	CASSRPGDRGRLNIQYF
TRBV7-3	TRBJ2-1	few	CASSLRAPIAGGQQFF
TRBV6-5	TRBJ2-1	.	CASRTGTAFNEQFF
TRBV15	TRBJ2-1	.	CATSREDLAGGNEQFF
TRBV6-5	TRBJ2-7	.	CASSRQGDEQYF
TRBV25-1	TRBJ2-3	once	CASSDHGVTDTQYF
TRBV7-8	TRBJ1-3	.	CASSLVGQGGGNTIYF
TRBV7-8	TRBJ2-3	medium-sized	CASSLVVTRTYFGTDTQYF
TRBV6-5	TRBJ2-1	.	CASRAGGMNEQFF
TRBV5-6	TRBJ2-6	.	CASSPYSGANVLTF
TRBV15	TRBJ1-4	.	CATGGVGANLVLDEKLFF
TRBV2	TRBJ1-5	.	CASSPSSNQPQHF
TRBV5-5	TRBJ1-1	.	CASSSPLGRRTEAFF
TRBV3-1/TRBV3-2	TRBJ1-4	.	CASSRGDRGKGKLFF
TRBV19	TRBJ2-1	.	CASSIPTSGDRFF
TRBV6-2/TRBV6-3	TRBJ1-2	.	CASSQRQGTGGYTF
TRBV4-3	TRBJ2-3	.	CASSLTHGQGALTDTQYF
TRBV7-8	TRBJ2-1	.	CASSFLGTSREQFF
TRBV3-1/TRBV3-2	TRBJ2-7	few	CASSQDRLGQGRDEQYF